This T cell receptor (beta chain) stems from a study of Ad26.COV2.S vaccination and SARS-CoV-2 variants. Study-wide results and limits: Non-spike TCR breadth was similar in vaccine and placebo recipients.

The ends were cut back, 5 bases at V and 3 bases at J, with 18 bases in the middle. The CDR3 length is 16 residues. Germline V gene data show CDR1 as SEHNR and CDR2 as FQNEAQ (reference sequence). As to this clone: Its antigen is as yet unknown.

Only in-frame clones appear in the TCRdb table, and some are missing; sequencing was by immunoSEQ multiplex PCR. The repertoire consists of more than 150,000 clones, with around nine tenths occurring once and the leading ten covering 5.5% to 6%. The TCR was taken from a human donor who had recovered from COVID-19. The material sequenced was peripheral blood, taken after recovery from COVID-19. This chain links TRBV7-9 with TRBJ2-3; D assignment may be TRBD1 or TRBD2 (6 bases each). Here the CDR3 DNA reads TGTGCCAGCAGCCTACCAACAGGGAGGAAGACAGATACGCAGTATTTT. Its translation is CASSLPTGRKTDTQYF.